These 18 T cell receptor beta chains share one sample of origin, sequenced in a study of molecular identifiers for immune sequencing clone quantification. TCRdb used MiXCR to reprocess the PCR reads, holding one entry per CDR3 protein. The sample lists about 640,000 distinct CDR3 sequences, about 20% occurring once. Sequences were obtained from naive CD8+ T cells from blood, with Jurkat cell RNA spiked in. The sample's subset: FACS-sorted CD8+CD4-CCR7+CD45RA+ naive T cells. All receptors come from a human donor in good health. Some libraries in this study had Jurkat cell RNA spiked in.

This clonotype was seen a few times. This chain uses TRBV9 with TRBJ2-5; 7 positions agree with TRBD2. Germline V gene data show CDR1 as SGDLS and CDR2 as YYNGEE. The CDR3 totals 18 residues. The J segment lost 5 bases and the V segment lost 4 bases, leaving 20 bases of the junction unmatched. The CDR3 protein is CASSPDGAGVGFGETQYF. CDR3 nucleotides: TGTGCCAGCAGCCCAGACGGGGCGGGAGTAGGTTTTGGGGAGACCCAGTACTTC.

The gene calls are TRBV7-2 and TRBJ1-2; D remains unclear. CDR3 size: 14 residues. The germline V gene has CDR1 SGHTA and CDR2 FQGNSA. V was clipped by 1 base and J by 2 bases, with 8 bases between them. Written as DNA, the CDR3 is TGTGCCAGCAGCTTAGGTGGCGGGAACTATGGCTACACCTTC. This gives the protein CASSLGGGNYGYTF.

This clonotype was detected many times. The J gene is TRBJ2-3, the V gene TRBV20-1; 10 bases fit TRBD2. Unmatched junction bases numbered 7, after V lost 0 bases and J lost 4 bases. CDR1 is DFQATT and CDR2 is SNEGSKA in the germline V gene (reference sequence). The CDR3 spans 16 residues. CDR3: CSARDLGLADADTQYF. The CDR3 DNA is TGCAGTGCTAGAGATTTAGGACTAGCGGATGCAGATACGCAGTATTTT.

This clonotype came up many times. The chain joins TRBV7-9 to TRBJ2-7; 10 positions agree with TRBD1. CDR1 and CDR2 from the germline V gene are SEHNR and FQNEAQ (reference sequence). V gave up 1 base and J gave up 2 bases; unmatched junction bases: 5. This CDR3 comprises 16 residues. CDR3 sequence reads: CASSLGYGQGAYEQYF. For the CDR3, the DNA is TGTGCCAGCAGCTTAGGTTACGGACAGGGGGCCTACGAGCAGTACTTC.

This clonotype has at least ten counts. The chain is built from TRBV7-2 and TRBJ2-7; D ambiguous. V was cut by 5 bases and J by 0 bases, with 11 bases left in between. CDR1 is SGHTA, CDR2 FQGNSA, per germline. The CDR3 runs to 14 residues. This CDR3 reads CASSPPSISYEQYF. In nucleotides, the CDR3 is TGTGCCAGCAGCCCACCATCGATCTCCTACGAGCAGTACTTC.

This clonotype was observed many times. The V and J genes are TRBV28 and TRBJ2-7, with 9 bases lining up with TRBD1. Germline assignment: CDR1 MDHEN and CDR2 SYDVKM. This CDR3 is 15 amino acids long. With 3 bases clipped from V and 3 bases from J, the junction kept 6 bases outside the gene matches. CDR3 sequence: CASSFVGDRVYEQYF. CDR3 sequence (DNA): TGTGCCAGCAGTTTTGTCGGGGACAGGGTCTACGAGCAGTACTTC.

This clonotype was recorded once. A read error is possible here, since a much larger clone lies one base away. This rearrangement joins TRBV27 to TRBJ2-7; TRBD2 matches 11 bases. The CDR3 extends over 14 amino acids. Germline CDR1 reads MNHEY; CDR2 reads SMNVEV (reference sequence). This CDR3 reads CAGRVAGGGYEQYF. DNA for the CDR3: TGTGCCGGCAGAGTAGCGGGGGGGGGCTACGAGCAGTACTTC.

This clonotype appeared many times. The CDR3 nucleotides are TGTGCCCAAAGCGGGACTTACGGAGATACGCAGTATTTT. Protein: CAQSGTYGDTQYF. This chain links TRBV5-4 with TRBJ2-3, with 7 bases matching TRBD2. CDR1 and CDR2 from the germline V gene are SGHNT and YYREEE (reference sequence). Trimming removed 10 bases from V and 5 bases from J; junction bases left unmatched: 10. This CDR3 has 13 residues.

This clonotype was picked up many times. The chain uses TRBV6-5 and TRBJ2-1, with unresolved D. The CDR3 totals 19 residues. The ends were cut back, 6 bases at V and 6 bases at J, with 30 bases in the middle. Germline CDR1 MNHEY, CDR2 SVGAGI. The CDR3 DNA reads as TGTGCCAGCAGCCAGACGGGTACTTGGGCAGCCCCGATGAGCAATGAGCAGTTCTTC. Translation: CASSQTGTWAAPMSNEQFF.

The table lists this clonotype with a few counts. This chain joins TRBV19 and TRBJ2-7; 8 positions agree with TRBD2. The CDR3 sequence is 15 residues long. The V and J ends lost 5 bases and 0 bases, in that order; junction bases with no gene match: 6. CDR1 is LNHDA, CDR2 SQIVND, per germline (reference sequence). CDR3 sequence (DNA): TGTGCCAGTAGTTACACTAGCGGACGCTCCTACGAGCAGTACTTC. It translates to CASSYTSGRSYEQYF.

In regard to this clonotype: A read error may produce the germline difference seen at one junction end. The CDR3 sequence: CASSSSGTDTEYF. CDR3 coding DNA: TGTGCCAGCAGTTCGTCAGGGACAGATACGGAGTATTTT. The chain has TRBV25-1 and TRBJ2-3; the match to TRBD1 covers 7 bases. The CDR3 loop spans 13 amino acids. Germline V gene data show CDR1 as MGHDK and CDR2 as SYGVNS.

The genes are TRBV19 and TRBJ1-1; a possible D gene is TRBD1 (5 bases). Trimming removed 7 bases at V and 5 bases at J, with 14 bases between. Germline CDR1 is LNHDA and CDR2 is SQIVND (reference sequence). There are 13 residues in the CDR3. For the CDR3, the DNA is TGTGCCAGTACGTTCGGGGGTGAGACTGAAGCTTTCTTT. Its translation: CASTFGGETEAFF.

This clonotype was detected many times. The CDR3 is CASSSGLDGPSYEQYF. The CDR3 DNA follows: TGTGCCAGCAGCTCCGGCCTCGACGGCCCTTCCTACGAGCAGTACTTC. The gene calls are TRBV7-9 and TRBJ2-7; D is uncertain. The CDR3 sequence is 16 residues long. Germline CDR1 SEHNR, CDR2 FQNEAQ (reference sequence). Trimming removed 4 bases at V and 1 base at J, with 17 bases between. Complete variable domain (other parts from reference TRBV7-9 and TRBJ2-7): DTGVSQNPRHKITKRGQNVTFRCDPISEHNRLYWYRQTLGQGPEFLTYFQNEAQLEKSRLLSDRFSAERPKGSFSTLEIQRTEQGDSAMYLCASSSGLDGPSYEQYFGPGTRLTVT.

This clonotype appeared many times. The genes are TRBV5-1 and TRBJ2-5, with TRBD2 matching 9 bases. CDR3 length equals 14 residues. With 2 bases clipped from V and 3 bases from J, the junction kept 2 bases outside the gene matches. Looked up from germline, CDR1 is SGHRS and CDR2 is YFSETQ. The CDR3 is CASSFSSGEETQYF. The CDR3 DNA is TGCGCCAGCAGCTTCTCTAGCGGGGAAGAGACCCAGTACTTC.

This clonotype was counted at least ten times. This chain links TRBV5-4 with TRBJ1-1; no definite D call. Trimming removed 7 bases at V and 5 bases at J, with 12 bases between. Germline V gives CDR1 SGHNT, CDR2 YYREEE (reference sequence). This CDR3 is built from 12 residues. The CDR3 region is CASGVAGTEAFF. The CDR3, as DNA: TGTGCCAGCGGCGTCGCGGGAACTGAAGCTTTCTTT.

At least ten counts were recorded for this clonotype. The chain employs TRBV28 and TRBJ2-5; TRBD2 aligns across 7 bases. The V and J ends lost 3 bases and 1 base, in that order; junction bases with no gene match: 8. CDR1 is MDHEN, CDR2 SYDVKM, per germline. This CDR3 is 16 amino acids long. The DNA of the CDR3 is TGTGCCAGCAGTTTCATTAAGCGGGAACTCCAAGAGACCCAGTACTTC. Translation gives CASSFIKRELQETQYF.

This clonotype was seen more than once but under ten times. The chain employs TRBV30 and TRBJ1-6, with D tentatively TRBD1 (5 bases). V lost 1 base, J lost 2 bases, and 12 bases lay in between. The CDR3 is made up of 16 amino acids. Germline assignment: CDR1 GTSNPN and CDR2 SVGIG (reference sequence). The CDR3 coding sequence is TGTGCCTGGAGTGGGTCAGGGAATCCCTATAATTCACCCCTCCACTTT. Translating it yields CAWSGSGNPYNSPLHF.

This clonotype was recorded a few times. The rearrangement uses TRBV7-9 and TRBJ2-7, with no clear D. Per the germline V gene, CDR1 is SEHNR and CDR2 is FQNEAQ (reference sequence). The ends were cut back, 5 bases at V and 2 bases at J, with 10 bases in the middle. The CDR3 totals 13 residues. CDR3 sequence reads: CASSIGLTYEQYF. The CDR3 DNA is TGTGCCAGCAGCATTGGGCTTACCTACGAGCAGTACTTC.